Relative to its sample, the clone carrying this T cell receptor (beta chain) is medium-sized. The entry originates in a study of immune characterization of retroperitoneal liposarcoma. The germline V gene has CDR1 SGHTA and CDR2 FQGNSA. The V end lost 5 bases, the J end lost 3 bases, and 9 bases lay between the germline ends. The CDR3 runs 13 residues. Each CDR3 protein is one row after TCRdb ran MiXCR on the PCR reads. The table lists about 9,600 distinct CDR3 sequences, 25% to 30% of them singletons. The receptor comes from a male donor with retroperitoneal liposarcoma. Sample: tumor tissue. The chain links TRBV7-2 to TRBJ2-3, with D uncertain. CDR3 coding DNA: TGTGCCAGCAGCCTCAGACAAACAGATACGCAGTATTTT. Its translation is CASSLRQTDTQYF.